A selection of T cell receptor beta chains follows, all from one sample in a study of immune cell composition in non-small cell lung cancer. Assay: immunoSEQ multiplex PCR; the TCRdb copy retains only in-frame clones and omits some. The table shows some 3,900 clones, with roughly 70% occurring only once. Sequencing was carried out using lung tumor tissue. These receptors were taken from a human donor with non-small cell lung cancer. Both conserved end residues are part of each CDR3. Each record gives: V gene, CDR3 length, CDR3 protein.

v_gene: TRBV27
len: 17
CDR3aa: CASSPSLLAGNTGELFF

v_gene: TRBV30
len: 11
CDR3aa: CAWSPGLGAFF

v_gene: TRBV28
len: 15
CDR3aa: CASSLFGGNRETQYF

v_gene: TRBV29-1
len: 14
CDR3aa: CSVLNTVSSYEQYF

v_gene: TRBV5-1
len: 15
CDR3aa: CASTRGGWTSSEQFF

v_gene: TRBV6-4
len: 15
CDR3aa: CASSAGTSGSYEQFF

v_gene: TRBV9
len: 16
CDR3aa: CASSVGTDPGGEKLFF

v_gene: TRBV27
len: 16
CDR3aa: CASSIDRGKSTDTQYF

v_gene: TRBV7-9
len: 12
CDR3aa: CASSPGRYEQYF

v_gene: TRBV27
len: 13
CDR3aa: CASSPNSAYGYTF

v_gene: TRBV5-1
len: 14
CDR3aa: CASSLAGVTDTQYF

v_gene: TRBV28
len: 19
CDR3aa: CASSSLDRGRPDSNQPQHF

v_gene: TRBV28
len: 14
CDR3aa: CASWSPGDSYEQYF

v_gene: TRBV25-1
len: 15
CDR3aa: CASRICGTGVYEQYF

v_gene: TRBV28
len: 14
CDR3aa: CASSPPTGYYEQYF

v_gene: TRBV9
len: 19
CDR3aa: CASSEGLAGSNIAKNIQYF

v_gene: TRBV7-3
len: 15
CDR3aa: CASSSRGQGDTEAFF

v_gene: TRBV18
len: 17
CDR3aa: CASSPKPGTGTYNEQFF

v_gene: TRBV9
len: 15
CDR3aa: CASGGGDLWGETQYF

v_gene: TRBV7-9
len: 16
CDR3aa: CASSLAGAGAYNEQFF

v_gene: TRBV28
len: 17
CDR3aa: CASSGDRVGPVYNEQFF

v_gene: TRBV4-1
len: 15
CDR3aa: CASSQDRWTGAQAFF

v_gene: TRBV30
len: 11
CDR3aa: CASRQYNEQFF

v_gene: TRBV7-2
len: 14
CDR3aa: CASSSGTGEGTQYF

v_gene: TRBV4-2
len: 15
CDR3aa: CASSQDWGSNQPQHF

v_gene: TRBV29-1
len: 13
CDR3aa: CSVVGEQGTEQYF

v_gene: TRBV28
len: 14
CDR3aa: CASRSLAGPYEQYF

v_gene: TRBV19
len: 13
CDR3aa: CATWGHLNQPQHF

v_gene: TRBV5-4
len: 16
CDR3aa: CASRPGTSSGVVEQYF

v_gene: TRBV5-4
len: 15
CDR3aa: CASSFGTGRVYEQYF

v_gene: TRBV4-3
len: 15
CDR3aa: CASSQDPAGAGEQYF

v_gene: TRBV28
len: 15
CDR3aa: CASSLAGGDAGELFF

v_gene: TRBV7-9
len: 16
CDR3aa: CASSLLAGPNTGELFF

v_gene: TRBV6-1
len: 13
CDR3aa: CATQRTGDQPQHF

v_gene: TRBV5-1
len: 15
CDR3aa: CASSPQGADRNTIYF

v_gene: TRBV5-1
len: 14
CDR3aa: CASSPQTGTGGYTF

v_gene: TRBV19
len: 15
CDR3aa: CASSSVDRGPNRQYF

v_gene: TRBV5-1
len: 16
CDR3aa: CASSLRDSANTGELFF

v_gene: TRBV5-1
len: 16
CDR3aa: CASSFESPGLNTEAFF

v_gene: TRBV28
len: 16
CDR3aa: CASSWGSGVANEKLFF

v_gene: TRBV18
len: 20
CDR3aa: CASSPKRTGTGTSGTGELFF

v_gene: TRBV2
len: 14
CDR3aa: CASTVQGAGYGYTF

v_gene: TRBV10-3
len: 14
CDR3aa: CAIRITGTSAEQYF

v_gene: TRBV9
len: 16
CDR3aa: CASSGTGQGLSNEQFF

v_gene: TRBV7-3
len: 15
CDR3aa: CASSLAAGGSYEQYF

v_gene: TRBV27
len: 14
CDR3aa: CASSSGTILREQFF

v_gene: TRBV28
len: 15
CDR3aa: CASSPVGGGTDTQYF